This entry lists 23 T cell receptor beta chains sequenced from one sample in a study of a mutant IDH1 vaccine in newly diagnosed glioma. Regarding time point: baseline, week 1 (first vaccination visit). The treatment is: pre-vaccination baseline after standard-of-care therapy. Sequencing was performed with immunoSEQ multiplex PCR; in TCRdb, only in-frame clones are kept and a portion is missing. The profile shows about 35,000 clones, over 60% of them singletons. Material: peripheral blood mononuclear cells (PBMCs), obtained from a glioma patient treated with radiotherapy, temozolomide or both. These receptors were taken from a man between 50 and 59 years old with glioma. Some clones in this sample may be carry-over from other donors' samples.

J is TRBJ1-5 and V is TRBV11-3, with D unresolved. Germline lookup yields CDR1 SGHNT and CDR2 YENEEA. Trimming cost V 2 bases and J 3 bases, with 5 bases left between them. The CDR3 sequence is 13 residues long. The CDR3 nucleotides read TGTGCCAGCAGCTTACGTATCAATCAGCCCCAGCATTTT. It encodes CASSLRINQPQHF.

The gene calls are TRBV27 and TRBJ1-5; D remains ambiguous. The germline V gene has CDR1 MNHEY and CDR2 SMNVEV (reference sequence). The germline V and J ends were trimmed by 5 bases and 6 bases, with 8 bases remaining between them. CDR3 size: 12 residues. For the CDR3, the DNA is TGTGCCAGCAGTGGCCCCGGTCAGCCCCAGCATTTT. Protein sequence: CASSGPGQPQHF.

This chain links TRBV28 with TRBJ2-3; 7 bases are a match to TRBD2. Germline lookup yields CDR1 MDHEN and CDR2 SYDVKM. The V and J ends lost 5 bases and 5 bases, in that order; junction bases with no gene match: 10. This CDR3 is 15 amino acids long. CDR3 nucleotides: TGTGCCAGCAGTCTAGCGGCGCGATCCAGAGATACGCAGTATTTT. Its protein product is CASSLAARSRDTQYF.

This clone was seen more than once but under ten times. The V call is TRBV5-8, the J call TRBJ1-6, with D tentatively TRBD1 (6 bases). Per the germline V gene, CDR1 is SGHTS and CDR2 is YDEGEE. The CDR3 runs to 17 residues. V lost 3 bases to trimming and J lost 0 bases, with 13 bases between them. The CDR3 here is CASSSRDTSSYNSPLHF. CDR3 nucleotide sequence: TGTGCCAGCAGCTCCCGGGACACGAGCTCCTATAATTCACCCCTCCACTTT.

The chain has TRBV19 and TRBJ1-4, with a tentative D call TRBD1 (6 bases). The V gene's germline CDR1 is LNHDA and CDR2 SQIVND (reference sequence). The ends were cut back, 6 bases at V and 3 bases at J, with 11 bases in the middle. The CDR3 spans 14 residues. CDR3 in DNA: TGTGCCAGTAGACACAGGGAAGCTAATGAAAAACTGTTTTTT. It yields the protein CASRHREANEKLFF. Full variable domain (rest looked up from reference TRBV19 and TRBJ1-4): DGGITQSPKYLFRKEGQNVTLSCEQNLNHDAMYWYRQDPGQGLRLIYYSQIVNDFQKGDIAEGYSVSREKKESFPLTVTSAQKNPTAFYLCASRHREANEKLFFGSGTQLSVL.

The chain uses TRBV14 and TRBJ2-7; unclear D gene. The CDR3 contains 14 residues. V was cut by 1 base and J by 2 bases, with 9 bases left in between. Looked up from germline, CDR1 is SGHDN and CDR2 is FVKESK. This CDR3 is CASSQVTGAYEQYF. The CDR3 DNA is TGTGCCAGCAGCCAAGTAACCGGAGCCTACGAGCAGTACTTC.

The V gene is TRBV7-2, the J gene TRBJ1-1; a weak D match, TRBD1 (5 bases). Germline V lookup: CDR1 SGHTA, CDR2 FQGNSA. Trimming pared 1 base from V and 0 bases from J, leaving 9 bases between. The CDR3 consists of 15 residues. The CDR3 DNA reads TGTGCCAGCAGCTTAGATACAGGAATGAACACTGAAGCTTTCTTT. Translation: CASSLDTGMNTEAFF.

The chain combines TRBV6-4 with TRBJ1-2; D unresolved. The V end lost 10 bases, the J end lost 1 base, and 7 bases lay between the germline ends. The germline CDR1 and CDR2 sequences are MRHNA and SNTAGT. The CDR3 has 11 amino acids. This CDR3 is CATYSNYGYTF. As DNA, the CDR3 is TGTGCCACCTACAGTAACTATGGCTACACCTTC.

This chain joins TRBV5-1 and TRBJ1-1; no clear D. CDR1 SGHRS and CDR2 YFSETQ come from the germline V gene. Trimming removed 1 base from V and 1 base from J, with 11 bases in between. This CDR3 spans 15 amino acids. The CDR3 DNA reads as TGCGCCAGCAGCTTGATGGGGTATTCGAACACTGAAGCTTTCTTT. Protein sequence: CASSLMGYSNTEAFF.

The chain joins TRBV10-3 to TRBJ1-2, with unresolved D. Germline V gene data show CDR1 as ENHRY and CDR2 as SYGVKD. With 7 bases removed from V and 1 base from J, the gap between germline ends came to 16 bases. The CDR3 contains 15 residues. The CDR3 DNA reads TGTGCCATCACTGGAGACCGGGATAGTAACTATGGCTACACCTTC. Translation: CAITGDRDSNYGYTF.

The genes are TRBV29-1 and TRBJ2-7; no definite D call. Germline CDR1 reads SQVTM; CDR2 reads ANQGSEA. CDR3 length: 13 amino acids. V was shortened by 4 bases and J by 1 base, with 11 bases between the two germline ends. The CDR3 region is CSVVQRDSYEQYF. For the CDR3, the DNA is TGCAGCGTTGTCCAAAGAGATTCCTACGAGCAGTACTTC.

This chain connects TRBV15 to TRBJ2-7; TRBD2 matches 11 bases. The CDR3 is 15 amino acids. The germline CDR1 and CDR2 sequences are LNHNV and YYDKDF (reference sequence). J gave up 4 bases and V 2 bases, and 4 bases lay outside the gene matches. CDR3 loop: CATSRNSGGAYEQYF. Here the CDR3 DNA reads TGTGCCACCAGCAGAAATAGCGGGGGGGCTTACGAGCAGTACTTC.

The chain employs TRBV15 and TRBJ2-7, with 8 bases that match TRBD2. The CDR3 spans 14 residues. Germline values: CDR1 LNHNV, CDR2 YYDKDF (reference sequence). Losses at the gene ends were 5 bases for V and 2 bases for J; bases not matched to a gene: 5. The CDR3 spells CATSGGTRAYEQYF. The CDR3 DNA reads TGTGCCACCAGCGGCGGGACTAGGGCCTACGAGCAGTACTTC.

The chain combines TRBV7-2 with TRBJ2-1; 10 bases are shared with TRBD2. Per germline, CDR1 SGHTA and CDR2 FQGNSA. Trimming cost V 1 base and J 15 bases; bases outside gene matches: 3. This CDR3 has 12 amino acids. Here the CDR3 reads CASSLGWTSGFF. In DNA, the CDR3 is TGTGCCAGCAGCTTAGGATGGACTAGCGGGTTCTTC. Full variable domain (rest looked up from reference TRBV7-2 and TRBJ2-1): GAGVSQSPSNKVTEKGKDVELRCDPISGHTALYWYRQSLGQGLEFLIYFQGNSAPDKSGLPSDRFSAERTGGSVSTLTIQRTQQEDSAVYLCASSLGWTSGFFGPGTRLTVL.

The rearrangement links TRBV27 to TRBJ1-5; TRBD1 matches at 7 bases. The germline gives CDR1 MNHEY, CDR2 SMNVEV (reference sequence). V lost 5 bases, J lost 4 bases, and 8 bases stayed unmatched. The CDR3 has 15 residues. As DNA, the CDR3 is TGTGCCAGCAGTCCAACCGGGACAGAGAATCAGCCCCAGCATTTT. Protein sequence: CASSPTGTENQPQHF.

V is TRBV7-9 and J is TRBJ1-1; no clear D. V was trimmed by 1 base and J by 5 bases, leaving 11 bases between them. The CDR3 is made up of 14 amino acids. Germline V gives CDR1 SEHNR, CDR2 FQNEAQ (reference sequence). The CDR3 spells CASSLEGKKTEAFF. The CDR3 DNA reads TGTGCCAGCAGCTTAGAGGGTAAGAAGACTGAAGCTTTCTTT. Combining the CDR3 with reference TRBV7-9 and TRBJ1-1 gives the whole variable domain DTGVSQNPRHKITKRGQNVTFRCDPISEHNRLYWYRQTLGQGPEFLTYFQNEAQLEKSRLLSDRFSAERPKGSFSTLEIQRTEQGDSAMYLCASSLEGKKTEAFFGQGTRLTVV.

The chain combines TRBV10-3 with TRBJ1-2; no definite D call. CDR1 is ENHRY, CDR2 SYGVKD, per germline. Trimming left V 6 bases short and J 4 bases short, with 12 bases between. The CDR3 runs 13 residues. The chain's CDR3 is CAIRESLGYGYTF. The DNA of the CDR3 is TGTGCCATCAGGGAATCATTGGGCTATGGCTACACCTTC.

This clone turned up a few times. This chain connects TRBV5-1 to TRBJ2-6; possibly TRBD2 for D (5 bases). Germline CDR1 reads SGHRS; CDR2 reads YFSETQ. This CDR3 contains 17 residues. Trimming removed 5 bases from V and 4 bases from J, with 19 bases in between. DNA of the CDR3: TGCGCCAGCAGGAAAGGGTTCGGGGTCGTAGGGGCCAACGTCCTGACTTTC. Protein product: CASRKGFGVVGANVLTF.

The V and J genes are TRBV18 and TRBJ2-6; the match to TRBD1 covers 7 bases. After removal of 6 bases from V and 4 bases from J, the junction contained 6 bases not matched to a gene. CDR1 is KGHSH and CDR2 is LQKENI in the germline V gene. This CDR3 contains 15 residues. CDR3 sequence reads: CASSQTGSGANVLTF. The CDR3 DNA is TGTGCCAGCTCCCAGACAGGGTCCGGGGCCAACGTCCTGACTTTC. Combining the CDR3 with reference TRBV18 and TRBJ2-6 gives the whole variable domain NAGVMQNPRHLVRRRGQEARLRCSPMKGHSHVYWYRQLPEEGLKFMVYLQKENIIDESGMPKERFSAEFPKEGPSILRIQQVVRGDSAAYFCASSQTGSGANVLTFGAGSRLTVL.

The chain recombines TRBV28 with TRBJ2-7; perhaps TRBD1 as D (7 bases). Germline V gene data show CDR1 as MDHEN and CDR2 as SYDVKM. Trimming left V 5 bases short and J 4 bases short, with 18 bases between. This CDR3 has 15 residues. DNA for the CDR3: TGTGCCAGCAGTCCACAAACCAGGGGGAGGTACGAGCAGTACTTC. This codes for CASSPQTRGRYEQYF.

CDR3 coding DNA: TGTGCCAGCTCGTTGGGACCGACTTACGAGCAGTACTTC. Translating it yields CASSLGPTYEQYF. The V call is TRBV18, the J call TRBJ2-7, with D tentatively TRBD1 or TRBD2 (5 bases each). With 6 bases removed from V and 4 bases from J, the gap between germline ends came to 13 bases. The germline V gene encodes CDR1 KGHSH and CDR2 LQKENI. This CDR3 is 13 amino acids long.

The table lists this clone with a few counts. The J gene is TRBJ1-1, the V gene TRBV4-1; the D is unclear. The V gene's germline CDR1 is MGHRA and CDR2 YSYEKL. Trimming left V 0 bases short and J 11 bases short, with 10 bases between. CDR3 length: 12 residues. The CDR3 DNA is TGCGCCAGCAGCCAAGATGAGTATAGGGCTTTCTTT. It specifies CASSQDEYRAFF.

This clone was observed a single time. The CDR3 region has the DNA TGTGCCAGTAGTTTTGTGACAGGGGGCTTGATGGAAGCTTTCTTT. It specifies CASSFVTGGLMEAFF. The V call is TRBV19, the J call TRBJ1-1, with TRBD1 identical over 10 bases. CDR3 size: 15 residues. Germline loops: CDR1 LNHDA, CDR2 SQIVND (reference sequence). J was trimmed by 8 bases and V by 5 bases; bases with no gene match: 11.